One and the same sample provided the 10 T cell receptor beta chains below, sequenced in a study of shared clonotypes between healthy human individuals. TCRdb's table, derived via immunoSEQ multiplex PCR, lists solely in-frame clones and lacks some. The sample yields hundreds of thousands of clones, around 97% seen once. The sequencing sample was made of naive CD4+ T cells sorted from blood. Specified subset: CD45RA+ positively selected. The receptors shown here come from a woman aged 30 to 39 in good health.

This chain uses TRBV7-9 with TRBJ2-1; no firm D call. Trimming took off 4 bases at V and 8 bases at J, with 15 bases between the two ends. Germline V gene lookup returns CDR1 SEHNR and CDR2 FQNEAQ (reference sequence). The CDR3 has 14 amino acids. The CDR3 region is CASSSLPMFDEQFF. The DNA of the CDR3 is TGTGCCAGCAGCTCCCTCCCAATGTTCGATGAGCAGTTCTTC.

This clone has only one observation. The gene calls are TRBV11-3 and TRBJ2-7; no reliable D call. Germline V gene data show CDR1 as SGHNT and CDR2 as YENEEA. The CDR3 contains 10 residues. Trimming shortened V by 7 bases and J by 3 bases, and 4 bases separated the two germline ends. The DNA of the CDR3 is TGTGCCAGCAAAAACTACGAGCAGTACTTC. Protein product: CASKNYEQYF.

The V and J genes are TRBV19 and TRBJ1-1; tentative D call: TRBD1 (5 bases). Trimming stripped 3 bases from V and 3 bases from J, with 17 bases between. Germline CDR1 LNHDA, CDR2 SQIVND (reference sequence). The CDR3 length is 16 residues. The CDR3: CASSIGSGRRDTEAFF. The CDR3 DNA is TGTGCCAGTAGTATTGGCTCAGGGCGAAGGGACACTGAAGCTTTCTTT. The variable domain in full, with the rest retrieved from reference TRBV19 and TRBJ1-1, is DGGITQSPKYLFRKEGQNVTLSCEQNLNHDAMYWYRQDPGQGLRLIYYSQIVNDFQKGDIAEGYSVSREKKESFPLTVTSAQKNPTAFYLCASSIGSGRRDTEAFFGQGTRLTVV.

CDR3: CASSQVPSGTGGPYEQYF. DNA for the CDR3: TGTGCCAGCAGCCAAGTCCCCTCCGGGACAGGGGGCCCATACGAGCAGTACTTC. V usage is TRBV4-2 and J usage is TRBJ2-7, with TRBD1 matching over 12 bases. V dropped 1 base and J dropped 4; count of bases not matched to a gene: 11. Germline V gene sequence: CDR1 LGHNA, CDR2 YNFKEQ. The CDR3 has 18 amino acids.

This clone was recorded once. The V gene is TRBV21-1, the J gene TRBJ1-5. TRBV21-1 is described as a pseudogene. The CDR3 consists of 15 residues. CDR3 in DNA: TGTGCCAGCAGCAAATGGTGGGGGGGCGTACAGCCCCAGCATTTT. Its protein is CASSKWWGGVQPQHF.

Concerning this clone itself: One junction end disagrees with the germline gene, perhaps due to a read error. V and J are TRBV7-2 and TRBJ2-1; 7 bases are shared with TRBD2. Germline V gene lookup returns CDR1 SGHTA and CDR2 FQGNSA. This CDR3 contains 15 residues. As DNA, the CDR3 is TGTGCCAGCAGCTTACGCGGGAGCTCCCACAATGAGCAGTTCTTC. Residues: CASSLRGSSHNEQFF.

This rearrangement joins TRBV6-6 to TRBJ1-1; the D is unclear. This CDR3 contains 13 residues. Germline V gives CDR1 MNHNY, CDR2 SVGAGI (reference sequence). Deletions cut 2 bases from V and 4 bases from J, with 8 bases between. The CDR3 DNA sequence: TGTGCCAGCAGTTACGGTGCGGCCACTGAAGCTTTCTTT. Translated, it gives CASSYGAATEAFF.

The chain employs TRBV15 and TRBJ2-1; unclear D gene. V lost 0 bases, J lost 9 bases, and 12 bases lay in between. The CDR3 spans 14 residues. CDR1 LNHNV and CDR2 YYDKDF come from the germline V gene (reference sequence). The CDR3 nucleotides are TGTGCCACCAGCAGAGACTCAAGGAGAACTGAGCAGTTCTTC. It translates to CATSRDSRRTEQFF.

The chain is built from TRBV27 and TRBJ1-2; D remains unclear. Trimming took 5 bases from V and 8 from J, leaving 12 bases between them. Germline values: CDR1 MNHEY, CDR2 SMNVEV (reference sequence). The CDR3 totals 12 residues. The CDR3 DNA is TGTGCCAGCAGTCCGGCATGGAAAGGCTACACCTTC. Its protein is CASSPAWKGYTF.

V gene TRBV27 combines with J gene TRBJ1-1, with D unresolved. The CDR3 has 15 residues. Deletions cut 0 bases from V and 1 base from J, with 9 bases between. Germline CDR1 reads MNHEY; CDR2 reads SMNVEV (reference sequence). CDR3 protein: CASSLSRAGNTEAFF. The CDR3 nucleotides are TGTGCCAGCAGTTTATCCCGCGCAGGGAACACTGAAGCTTTCTTT.